Presented here are 6 T cell receptor beta chains from one specimen sequenced in a study of T cell changes during pregnancy in multiple sclerosis (dated by TCRdb to about 2019). The library was generated by the immunoSEQ multiplex PCR assay. Not all clones reach the TCRdb copy of this immuneACCESS table, which keeps in-frame sequences only. Checked studies attribute under half of the gap to unresolved V genes and leave the rest unexplained. For this sample there are around 30,000 clones; approximately 90% appear just once. 9.5% to 10% of the sample rests with the top ten. The material was CD8+ T cells from peripheral blood mononuclear cells, obtained in the first trimester of pregnancy. These receptors were collected from a female donor with multiple sclerosis, enrolled in a pregnancy study.

V is TRBV9 and J is TRBJ1-6; unclear D gene. The CDR3 has 14 amino acids. Germline assignment: CDR1 SGDLS and CDR2 YYNGEE. Trimming cost V 7 bases and J 8 bases, with 16 bases left between them. DNA of the CDR3: TGTGCCAGCCGGCGGACGGAGGGAGATTCACCCCTCCACTTT. Its translation is CASRRTEGDSPLHF.

V and J are TRBV4-3 and TRBJ2-7; TRBD1 is a possible D gene (5 bases). The germline V gene has CDR1 LGHNA and CDR2 YSLEER. V gave up 1 base and J gave up 6 bases, with 13 bases separating them. The CDR3 extends over 14 amino acids. The CDR3 DNA is TGCGCCAGCAGCCAAGGCAGGGTCTTGGGCGAGCAGTACTTC. Protein sequence: CASSQGRVLGEQYF.

A remark on this clone: This sample includes further DNA sequences coding for the same CDR3. The chain carries TRBV6-5 and TRBJ1-2, with a tentative D call TRBD1 (5 bases). With 0 bases removed from V and 2 bases from J, the gap between germline ends came to 7 bases. CDR3 length: 14 amino acids. In germline, CDR1 is MNHEY, CDR2 SVGAGI. CDR3 nucleotide sequence: TGTGCCAGCAGTTACTCAGCAGGGAACTATGGCTACACCTTC. Residues: CASSYSAGNYGYTF.

This chain connects TRBV7-3 to TRBJ2-1, with D unclear. Trimming left V 4 bases short and J 8 bases short, with 12 bases between. CDR1 is SGHTA, CDR2 FQGTGA, per germline. This CDR3 has 13 amino acids. The CDR3 spells CASSSGQRHEQFF. CDR3 coding DNA: TGTGCCAGCAGCTCCGGCCAGAGGCATGAGCAGTTCTTC. Combining the CDR3 with reference TRBV7-3 and TRBJ2-1 gives the whole variable domain GAGVSQTPSNKVTEKGKYVELRCDPISGHTALYWYRQSLGQGPEFLIYFQGTGAADDSGLPNDRFFAVRPEGSVSTLKIQRTERGDSAVYLCASSSGQRHEQFFGPGTRLTVL.

This clone was detected once. V is TRBV6-6 and J is TRBJ2-1, with D maybe TRBD2 (6 bases). Per germline, CDR1 MNHNY and CDR2 SVGAGI (reference sequence). The V end was cut by 0 bases, the J end by 9 bases, with 12 bases between. The CDR3 extends over 14 amino acids. This CDR3 is CASSYSMEGSEQFF. CDR3 in DNA: TGTGCCAGCAGTTACTCGATGGAGGGGTCTGAGCAGTTCTTC.

The chain joins TRBV19 to TRBJ2-3; tentative D call: TRBD2 (6 bases). Trimming cost V 3 bases and J 2 bases, with 9 bases left between them. The CDR3 runs 14 residues. CDR1 is LNHDA, CDR2 SQIVND, per germline (reference sequence). Written as DNA, the CDR3 is TGTGCCAGTAGTATGTTAGCGGACACAGATACGCAGTATTTT. Its translation is CASSMLADTDTQYF.